Following are 19 T cell receptor beta chains from one sample sequenced in a study of tissue T cells after allogeneic stem cell transplantation. The protocol was immunoSEQ multiplex PCR, while the TCRdb copy is restricted to in-frame clones and leaves out a portion. The sample shows under 5,500 clones, approximately 45% of them seen only once. As to time point: mouse harvest day 14 after allogeneic transplant. Each mouse received 10^7 T-cell-depleted marrow cells plus 10^6 splenic CD5+ T cells by tail vein. The sample consisted of lymph node tissue. These receptors were collected from a female BALB/c mouse given C57BL/6 T cells with graft-versus-host disease after an allogeneic hematopoietic cell transplant.

Concerning this clone itself: Gene and germline names: mouse. Read coverage stops 1 residue before the CDR3 terminus; the germline J gene supplies the remainder. The V and J genes are TRBV23 and TRBJ2-5; no DNA check was done on the table's D call, TRBD2. Germline CDR1 and CDR2: KGHTA and FQNQQP. The CDR3 extends over 14 amino acids. The DNA read from the CDR3 is TGCTCCAGCAGTCCTTGGGGGTCCCAAGACACCCAGTAC. Translated, it gives CSSSPWGSQDTQY. The complete CDR3 reads CSSSPWGSQDTQYF.

Remarks on this clone: Gene and germline names: mouse. The CDR3 end is not reached by the read, which stops 1 residue before it; the germline J gene fills it in. V usage is TRBV26 and J usage is TRBJ1-2, with 7 nucleotides matching TRBD1. V lost 4 bases, J lost 0 bases, and 2 bases stayed unmatched. Looked up from germline, CDR1 is KGHPV and CDR2 is FQNQEV (reference sequence). The CDR3 totals 14 residues. CDR3 region: CASSRDSSNSDYTF. Partial CDR3 DNA: TGTGCCAGCAGTCGGGACAGCTCAAACTCCGACTACACC.

A word on this clone: Gene labels here are mouse ones. The read gets to within 1 residue of the CDR3 end, and the germline J gene fills in the rest. V is TRBV19 and J is TRBJ1-5, with D unclear. The CDR3 has 14 amino acids. The V and J ends lost 5 bases and 2 bases respectively, with 11 bases between them. Germline V CDR1 and CDR2: FNHDT, SITEND (reference sequence). Incomplete CDR3 DNA: TGTGCCAGCAGCCCCTGGGATGACAACCAGGCTCCGCTT. It codes for CASSPWDDNQAPL. The whole CDR3 region reads CASSPWDDNQAPLF.

Comment on this clone: The genes are named according to mouse. The CDR3 end lies 1 residue beyond the end of the read and is filled in from the germline J gene. The V and J genes are TRBV3 and TRBJ2-7; 13 nucleotides line up with TRBD2. Trimming took 5 bases from V and 3 from J; bases not matched to a gene: 1. The CDR3 consists of 14 residues. The V gene's germline CDR1 is SNHLY and CDR2 FYNGKV (reference sequence). The CDR3 here is CASSRDWGGYEQYF. CDR3 DNA (partial): TGTGCCAGCAGCCGGGACTGGGGGGGCTATGAACAGTAC.

With regard to this clone: The germline and genes are mouse ones. The missing CDR3 end, 1 residue past where the read stops, is filled in from the germline J gene. The chain recombines TRBV26 with TRBJ2-2; D unresolved. CDR1 KGHPV and CDR2 FQNQEV come from the germline V gene (reference sequence). The length of the CDR3 is 12 residues. The V and J ends lost 2 bases and 4 bases respectively, with 2 bases between them. CDR3 DNA (partial): TGTGCCAGCAGTCTGACCACCGGGCAGCTCTAC. This translates into CASSLTTGQLY. The entire CDR3 reads CASSLTTGQLYF.

This clone was picked up one time. The gene symbols are mouse symbols. Partial CDR3 DNA: TGTGCCAGCAGTATCGGGAACACAGAAGTCTTC. It specifies CASSIGNTEVF. The CDR3 as a whole reads CASSIGNTEVFF. The chain carries TRBV19 and TRBJ1-1, with D unresolved. Coverage ceases 1 residue before the CDR3 finishes, and the germline J gene fills in the end. The CDR3 runs 12 residues. Trimming left V 2 bases short and J 1 base short, with 3 bases between. The V gene's germline CDR1 is FNHDT and CDR2 SITEND (reference sequence).

Remarks on this clone: Gene labels here are mouse ones. Read data end 1 residue before the CDR3 end; the end is taken from the germline J gene. The rearrangement links TRBV2 to TRBJ2-7; TRBD2 matches 12 bases. The CDR3 is 15 residues long. V shed 3 bases and J 0 bases; nucleotides not matched to a gene: 0. CDR1 and CDR2 (germline): LGHNA, YSYQKL. The CDR3 spells CASSQGLGGSYEQYF. The covered CDR3 bases are TGTGCCAGCAGCCAGGGACTGGGGGGCTCCTATGAACAGTAC.

As to this clone: Each gene name is a mouse one. The CDR3 end falls 1 residue outside the read, so it is completed with the germline J gene. V gene TRBV26 combines with J gene TRBJ2-4; 10 nucleotides line up with TRBD2. This CDR3 is 15 amino acids long. The germline gives CDR1 KGHPV, CDR2 FQNQEV (reference sequence). V gave up 6 bases and J gave up 0 bases; unmatched junction bases: 3. The CDR3 bases that were read are TGTGCCAGCAGCCGGACTGGGGGTAGTCAAAACACCTTGTAC. This encodes CASSRTGGSQNTLY. The CDR3 in its entirety is CASSRTGGSQNTLYF.

By share, this clone ranks as medium-sized. The genes and germline here are from mouse. The read stops 1 residue short of the end of the CDR3; the missing end is completed from the germline J gene. The chain employs TRBV26 and TRBJ2-1; D gene unclear. The CDR3 sequence is 11 residues long. Trimming took 6 bases from V and 7 from J, leaving 7 bases between them. Germline values: CDR1 KGHPV, CDR2 FQNQEV (reference sequence). This CDR3 reads CASSPLAEQFF. The CDR3 bases that were read are TGTGCCAGCAGCCCCCTGGCTGAGCAGTTC. Filled out from reference TRBV26 and TRBJ2-1, the complete variable domain reads NSKVIQTPRYLVKGQGQKAKMRCIPEKGHPVVFWYQQNKNNEFKFLINFQNQEVLQQIDMTEKRFSAECPSNSPCSLEIQSSEAGDSALYLCASSPLAEQFFGPGTRLTVL.

On this clone itself: Any gene name here is a mouse gene name. Read sequence stops 1 residue before the CDR3 end, and the germline J gene provides the missing end. The chain uses TRBV13-2 and TRBJ2-2; 9 bases are shared with TRBD2. Per the germline V gene, CDR1 is NNHNN and CDR2 is SYGAGS (reference sequence). The CDR3 is 18 amino acids. The V segment lost 1 base and the J segment 0 bases; nucleotides outside the gene matches: 7. CDR3: CASGDSTGGRANTGQLYF. The CDR3 DNA, read in part, is TGTGCCAGCGGTGATTCAACTGGGGGGCGTGCAAACACCGGGCAGCTCTAC.

This clone is termed medium-sized (0.01 to 0.1%). Gene names are the mouse ones. Read coverage stops 1 residue before the CDR3 terminus; the germline J gene supplies the remainder. J is TRBJ1-3 and V is TRBV3; 9 nucleotides match TRBD1. The CDR3 loop spans 12 amino acids. Germline-derived CDR1 and CDR2 are SNHLY and FYNGKV (reference sequence). Trimming cost V 6 bases and J 10 bases; bases outside gene matches: 4. CDR3 residues: CASSPQGATLYF. The covered CDR3 bases are TGTGCCAGCAGTCCACAGGGGGCGACGCTCTAT. Based on the CDR3 plus reference TRBV3 and TRBJ1-3, the full variable domain is GPKVLQIPSHQIIDMGQMVTLNCDPVSNHLYFYWYKQILGQQMEFLVNFYNGKVMEKSKLFKDQFSVERPDGSYFTLKIQPTALEDSAVYFCASSPQGATLYFGEGSRLIVV.

To note about this clone: Gene names refer to mouse genes. The read ends 1 residue before the CDR3 terminus; that terminus is restored from the germline J gene. V usage is TRBV16 and J usage is TRBJ1-4, with TRBD1 as a possible D gene (6 bases). Germline V gene data show CDR1 as SGHSA and CDR2 as FRNQAP. Trimming removed 4 bases at V and 4 bases at J, with 10 bases between. The CDR3 consists of 14 residues. CDR3 loop: CASSSGTHNERLFF. The sequenced CDR3 bases are TGTGCAAGCAGCTCCGGGACACACAACGAAAGATTATTT. The full variable domain, completed using reference TRBV16 and TRBJ1-4, is NAGVIQTPRHKVTGKGQEATLWCEPISGHSAVFWYRQTIVQGLEFLTYFRNQAPIDDSGMPKERFSAQMPNQSHSTLKIQSTQPQDSAVYLCASSSGTHNERLFFGHGTKLSVL.

A note on this clone: Germline and genes here are mouse. The read falls 1 residue short of the CDR3 end, and the missing part is taken from the germline J gene. This chain connects TRBV26 to TRBJ1-1; D gene uncertain. Trimming cost V 2 bases and J 0 bases, with 7 bases left between them. The CDR3 length is 14 residues. Germline V gene lookup returns CDR1 KGHPV and CDR2 FQNQEV (reference sequence). The CDR3 here is CASSLHNANTEVFF. CDR3 DNA, as far as it was read: TGTGCCAGCAGTCTGCACAATGCAAACACAGAAGTCTTC.

On this clone itself: Gene and germline names: mouse. Read data end 1 residue before the CDR3 end; the end is taken from the germline J gene. The V and J genes are TRBV3 and TRBJ1-2; unclear D gene. Germline loops: CDR1 SNHLY, CDR2 FYNGKV (reference sequence). This CDR3 comprises 13 residues. V was trimmed by 4 bases and J by 0 bases, leaving 6 bases between them. The CDR3 sequence is CASSSLANSDYTF. Incomplete CDR3 DNA: TGTGCCAGCAGCTCACTTGCAAACTCCGACTACACC.

This clone showed up just a few times. Genes and germline are mouse. Read sequence stops 1 residue before the CDR3 end, and the germline J gene provides the missing end. This chain links TRBV13-1 with TRBJ2-7, with 10 bases fitting TRBD2. V trimming: 4 bases; J trimming: 7 bases; junction bases outside the gene matches: 5. The germline V gene has CDR1 NSHNY and CDR2 SYGAGN. The CDR3 loop spans 13 amino acids. The CDR3 is CASSPGGAREQYF. The CDR3 bases that were read are TGTGCCAGCAGTCCTGGGGGGGCGCGGGAACAGTAC.

This clone is large by share. Gene and germline names: mouse. The read terminates 1 residue ahead of where the CDR3 ends, so the germline J gene completes it. The rearrangement uses TRBV2 and TRBJ1-5; weak D call: TRBD1 (5 bases). The CDR3 runs 12 residues. V dropped 6 bases and J dropped 4 bases, with 7 bases sitting between them. Germline V gives CDR1 LGHNA, CDR2 YSYQKL. The part of the CDR3 DNA that was read is TGTGCCAGCAGTCCAGGGAACCAGGCTCCGCTT. Encoded protein: CASSPGNQAPL. Given in full, the CDR3 is CASSPGNQAPLF.

This clone is judged large. The gene names here belong to mouse. CDR3 sequence: CASSLAGPGQYF. The CDR3 bases that were read are TGTGCCAGCTCTCTGGCGGGGCCTGGACAGTAC. This chain uses TRBV12-1 with TRBJ2-7; D tentatively reads TRBD1 or TRBD2 (5 bases each). The CDR3 end is not reached by the read, which stops 1 residue before it; the germline J gene fills it in. Germline V CDR1 and CDR2: SGHSN, HYEKVE. The CDR3 runs 12 residues. V was clipped by 1 base and J by 9 bases, with 12 bases between them.

As for this clone: The genes and germline here are from mouse. The CDR3 end lies 1 residue beyond the end of the read and is filled in from the germline J gene. The chain joins TRBV22 to TRBJ2-5. TRBV22 is labeled a pseudogene. This CDR3 spans 14 amino acids. The covered CDR3 bases are TGTGCCAGCAGTCATCGGGACAACCAAGACACCCAGTAC. Translating it yields CASSHRDNQDTQY. The complete CDR3 sequence is CASSHRDNQDTQYF.

About this clone itself: Mouse gene names and germline throughout. The read is 1 residue too short to cover the CDR3 end, so that end is filled in from the germline J gene. The V and J genes are TRBV12-1 and TRBJ2-3; 7 positions match TRBD2. Germline assignment: CDR1 SGHSN and CDR2 HYEKVE. V was pared by 0 bases and J by 1 base, with 3 bases of the junction left unmatched. The CDR3 length is 15 residues. The CDR3 DNA, read in part, is TGTGCCAGCTCTCTCCCGGGGGGGTGTGCAGAAACGCTGTAT. Its protein is CASSLPGGCAETLY. The whole CDR3 sequence reads CASSLPGGCAETLYF.